This T cell receptor (beta chain) was identified during a study of blood T cell repertoires in COVID-19. The V segment lost 0 bases and the J segment 1 base; nucleotides outside the gene matches: 7. In germline, CDR1 is SGDLS, CDR2 YYNGEE. This CDR3 has 17 residues. Categorization into cohorts depended on clinical history that participants reported. TCRdb keeps only in-frame clones here, not all; method: immunoSEQ multiplex PCR. The data show about 200,000 clones, with 86% seen just once and around 23% held by the top ten. The chain combines TRBV9 with TRBJ2-5; TRBD2 agrees at 9 bases. Input material: PBMCs or T cells enriched from blood (not recorded which). This TCR derives from a woman in her forties in a cohort exposed to, infected with or recovered from COVID-19 (not recorded which). CDR3 sequence reads: CASSVGAASGVQETQYF. The CDR3 nucleotides are TGTGCCAGCAGCGTAGGTGCGGCTAGCGGGGTCCAAGAGACCCAGTACTTC.